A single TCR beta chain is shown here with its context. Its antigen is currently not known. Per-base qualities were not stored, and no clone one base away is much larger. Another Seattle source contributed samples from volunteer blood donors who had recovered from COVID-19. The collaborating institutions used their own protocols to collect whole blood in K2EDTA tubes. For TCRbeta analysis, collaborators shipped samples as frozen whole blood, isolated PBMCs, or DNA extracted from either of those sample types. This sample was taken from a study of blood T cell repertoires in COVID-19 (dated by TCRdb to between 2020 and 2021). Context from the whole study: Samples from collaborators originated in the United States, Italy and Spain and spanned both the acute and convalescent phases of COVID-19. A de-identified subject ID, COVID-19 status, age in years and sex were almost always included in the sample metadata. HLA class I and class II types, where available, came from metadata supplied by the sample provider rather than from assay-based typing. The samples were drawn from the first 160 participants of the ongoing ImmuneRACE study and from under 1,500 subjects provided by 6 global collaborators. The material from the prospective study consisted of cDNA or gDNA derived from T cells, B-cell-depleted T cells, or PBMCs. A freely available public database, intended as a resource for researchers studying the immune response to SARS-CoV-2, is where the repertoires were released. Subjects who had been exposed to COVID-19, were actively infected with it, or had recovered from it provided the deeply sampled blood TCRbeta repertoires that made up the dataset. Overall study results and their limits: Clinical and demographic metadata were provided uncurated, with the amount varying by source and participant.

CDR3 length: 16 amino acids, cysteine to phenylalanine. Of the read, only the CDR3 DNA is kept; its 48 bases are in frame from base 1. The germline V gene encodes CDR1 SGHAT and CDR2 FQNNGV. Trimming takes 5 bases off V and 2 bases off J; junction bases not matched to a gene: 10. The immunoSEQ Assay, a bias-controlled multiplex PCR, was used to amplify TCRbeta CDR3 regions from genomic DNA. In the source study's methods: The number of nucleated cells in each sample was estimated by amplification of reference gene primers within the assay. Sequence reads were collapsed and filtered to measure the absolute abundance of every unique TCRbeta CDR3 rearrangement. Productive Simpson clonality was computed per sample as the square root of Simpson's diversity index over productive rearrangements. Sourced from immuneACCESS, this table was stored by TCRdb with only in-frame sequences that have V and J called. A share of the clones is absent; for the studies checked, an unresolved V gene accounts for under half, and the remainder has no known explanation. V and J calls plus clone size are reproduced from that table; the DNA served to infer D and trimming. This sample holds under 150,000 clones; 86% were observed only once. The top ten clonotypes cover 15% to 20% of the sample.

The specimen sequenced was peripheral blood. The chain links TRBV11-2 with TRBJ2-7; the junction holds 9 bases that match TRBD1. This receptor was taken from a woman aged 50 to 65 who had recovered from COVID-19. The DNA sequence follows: TGTGCCAGCAGCCCACTTGACAGGGGGGCCGCCTACGAGCAGTACTTC. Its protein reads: CASSPLDRGAAYEQYF.